A selection of T cell receptor beta chains follows, all from one sample in a study of early T cells in non-severe SARS-CoV-2 infection. TCRdb re-derived calls from the 5' RACE reads in MiXCR, one entry per CDR3 protein. The sample includes 35,000 to 50,000 distinct CDR3 sequences, 20% to 25% of them seen just once. Here the sequenced sample was whole blood, taken at baseline. The receptors come from an adult who was a healthcare worker with PCR-confirmed SARS-CoV-2 infection or an uninfected control (not recorded which). CDR3s leave out the opening cysteine and the closing phenylalanine or tryptophan.

v_call | cdr3_aa
TRBV15 | ATSRKASGANVLT
TRBV20-1 | SARDLNTDTQY
TRBV10-3 | AISVQGSSYEQY
TRBV29-1 | SAGTGPERRETQY
TRBV5-1 | ASSLGQGNTGELF
TRBV7-8 | ASSPYRVPGNYEQY
TRBV29-1 | SVEGTSRGSDTQY
TRBV5-1 | ASSLQGDYGYT
TRBV12-3/TRBV12-4 | ASSWVFGRAKNIQY
TRBV20-1 | SARGPSGDLYEQY
TRBV6-1 | ASAKRLAGGQGTDTQY
TRBV20-1 | SAKKREATYEQY
TRBV30 | AWSPWQGATNEKLF
TRBV11-1 | ASSLRGGSYNEQF
TRBV7-8 | ASSLETPLMTALYGYT
TRBV2 | ASRAPRDGERNSPLH
TRBV11-2 | ASSFRGGYT
TRBV29-1 | SVGTGAYEQY
TRBV7-8 | ASSLVTVTYEQY
TRBV5-6 | ASSWTLRLSYNEQF
TRBV19 | ASSKWPGIGEKLF
TRBV6-1 | ASSGRPDSPLH
TRBV11-2 | ASSLPGTGIFTYEQY
TRBV9 | ASSGTGTDTQY
TRBV6-6 | ASSGARGRYEQY
TRBV18 | ASSLEASGGAEDTQY
TRBV9 | ASSVVEDSPLH
TRBV12-3/TRBV12-4 | ASSLKTPGANVLT
TRBV7-9 | ASSPRQGRDEQY
TRBV10-2 | ASAAFRGETQY
TRBV7-6 | ASSFTSLGDTQY
TRBV7-2 | ASSPSGLIQY
TRBV3-1 | ASSQVWRPSTDTQY
TRBV7-9 | ASTRDRRETQY
TRBV13 | ASSEGTDTQY
TRBV21-1 | ASSTRGQPCTDTQY
TRBV20-1 | SAQTGRNSPLH
TRBV11-2 | ASSLEGHEQF
TRBV7-2 | ASSLVAGVITDTQY
TRBV10-3 | AISESWTGVYGYT
TRBV3-1 | ASSQAALEQY
TRBV7-6 | ASSQGIDQPQH
TRBV24-1 | ATGRQGASGANVLT
TRBV10-2 | ASSEGPGFVADTQY
TRBV11-1 | ASSAGQDNTEAF
TRBV7-2 | ASSLDRGKLDEQF
TRBV10-1 | ASSESGTGGEQY
TRBV7-9 | ASSLGSRDYGYT
TRBV12-3/TRBV12-4 | ASSLDSSEAF
TRBV7-2 | ASSLGDRPYGYT
TRBV6-2/TRBV6-3 | ASSYSTGGYSYEQY
TRBV11-2 | ASSLGLAGGIDTQY
TRBV4-3 | ASSQGTGQKNEKLF
TRBV15 | ATSMWLALTDTQY
TRBV7-9 | ASSLARTGELF
TRBV7-9 | ASSPPSRDRAEQY
TRBV5-1 | ASSWPRAPLETQY
TRBV6-1 | ASSEASGGPGDGYT